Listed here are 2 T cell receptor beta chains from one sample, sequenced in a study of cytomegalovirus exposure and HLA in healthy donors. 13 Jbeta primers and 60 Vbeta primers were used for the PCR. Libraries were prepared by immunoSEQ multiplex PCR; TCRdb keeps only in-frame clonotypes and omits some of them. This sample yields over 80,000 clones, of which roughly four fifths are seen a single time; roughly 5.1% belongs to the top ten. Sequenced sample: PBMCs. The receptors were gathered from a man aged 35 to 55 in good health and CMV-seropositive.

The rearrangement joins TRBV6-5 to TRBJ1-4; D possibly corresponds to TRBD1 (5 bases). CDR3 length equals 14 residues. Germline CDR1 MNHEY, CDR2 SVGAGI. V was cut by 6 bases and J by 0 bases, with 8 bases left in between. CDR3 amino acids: CASRPGSTNEKLFF. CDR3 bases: TGTGCCAGCAGGCCAGGGTCAACTAATGAAAAACTGTTTTTT.

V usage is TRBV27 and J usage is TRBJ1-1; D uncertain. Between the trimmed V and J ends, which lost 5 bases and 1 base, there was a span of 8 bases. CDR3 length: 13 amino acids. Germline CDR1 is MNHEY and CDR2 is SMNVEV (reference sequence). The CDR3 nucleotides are TGTGCCAGCAGTCTGACGGGGAACACTGAAGCTTTCTTT. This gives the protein CASSLTGNTEAFF.